This T cell receptor (beta chain) emerged from a study of Ad26.COV2.S vaccination and SARS-CoV-2 variants (TCRdb year 2021). Looking at the study overall: Donors in the vaccine arm were drawn from COV1001, a multicentre, randomized, double-blind, placebo-controlled phase I-IIa trial testing Ad26.COV2.S in healthy adults. Ad26.COV2.S was given intramuscularly at 5x10^10 or 1x10^11 viral particles, as a single shot or as two shots 56 days apart. Sequencing of the TCRbeta repertoire served to evaluate the specificity and breadth of SARS-CoV-2-reactive T cell receptors following Ad26.COV2.S vaccination. Investigators remained blinded to trial group allocation during experiments and outcome assessment. A total of some 30 samples were included in the TCR-sequenced set, comprising roughly 19 Ad26.COV2.S vaccine recipients, 5 placebo recipients and 8 SARS-CoV-2 convalescent individuals. Trial participants were randomized into five groups of five: low-dose or high-dose Ad26.COV2.S given once or twice, or placebo on both occasions.

The germline V gene yields MNHNS for CDR1 and SASEGT for CDR2. From the cysteine through the phenylalanine, the CDR3 covers 15 amino acids. Only CDR3 DNA remains: 45 bases, in frame from the first base. V is cut by 3 bases and J by 4 bases, and the space between the germline ends is 15 bases. The investigation overall reported the following: Vaccine and placebo recipients had comparable non-spike TCR breadth, which fits with the vaccine containing only spike. Compared with placebo recipients, Ad26.COV2.S recipients showed higher spike-specific TCR breadth (P = 0.0014). The authors noted that total T cell responses may have been underestimated by the TCR breadth and depth analyses. After vaccination, spike-specific CD8+ and CD4+ T cell responses were reported to show substantial breadth. Comparing responses between vaccine doses or regimens was not something the study was powered to do.

On this clone itself: Its antigen is currently not known. Base quality data are lacking; no much larger clone is found one base away.

In the paper's terms, the treatment or condition label means: around 19 received Ad26.COV2.S at low or high dose, single or two shots; 5 received placebo; per-sample allocation not given. For vaccine and placebo recipients, the sequenced repertoires came from samples collected on day 63 after the first injection. Between 29 July and 7 August 2020, Cohort 1b enrolled about 27 adults aged 18-55 years at one site in Boston, USA. Ad26.COV2.S consisted of a replication-incompetent adenovirus type 26 vector by which a prefusion-stabilized SARS-CoV-2 spike protein from the original Wuhan strain was expressed. TCRbeta CDR3 regions were sequenced with the immunoSEQ Assay. After extraction, genomic DNA underwent amplification by bias-controlled multiplex PCR, followed by high-throughput sequencing. The study's processing was this. To quantify the absolute abundance of each unique TCRbeta CDR3 region, sequences were collapsed and filtered. T cell fraction was estimated by normalizing TCRbeta template counts to usable DNA, which was measured by amplifying reference genes present in all nucleated cells. Repertoire TCRs were annotated as SARS-CoV-2-specific by exact matching of V gene, CDR3 amino acid sequence and J gene to a known reactive TCR set. The reference SARS-CoV-2 TCR set was obtained from MIRA and was filtered for enrichment in COVID-19-positive ImmuneCODE repertoires, whereby public or cross-reactive TCRs were removed. Using the MIRA antigens, annotated TCRs were further analysed by specific ORF or by position within an ORF. Depth was the summed frequency of annotated unique rearrangements, while breadth was defined as annotated unique rearrangements over total unique productive rearrangements. Two-sided Wilcoxon rank-sum tests were used to compare TCR breadth between groups. TCRdb carries this immuneACCESS record with in-frame sequences only. Its versions omit some clonotypes, under half of them owing to an unresolved V gene in the studies checked, with the rest unexplained. For V, J and clone size, that table is used; D and trimming come from the DNA. The sample profile shows over 400,000 clones; 80% to 95% of them were found once. The ten top clones hold roughly 3.9% of the sample.

Sample: peripheral blood, taken in a trial of Ad26.COV2.S vaccine versus placebo. The sequence was obtained from a person between 18 and 60 years old who received the Ad26.COV2.S COVID-19 vaccine or a placebo. Recombination connected TRBV6-1 to TRBJ2-5, with a weak D call of TRBD1 (6 bases match). CDR3 loop: CASSEDSHPTETQYF. The nucleotide sequence reads TGTGCCAGCAGTGAGGACAGCCATCCGACAGAGACCCAGTACTTC.